This T cell receptor (beta chain) was sequenced for a study of identical twins. Study conclusions and caveats: Out-of-frame alpha sequences shared between twins exhibited an excess of low generation probability.

The cDNA had a unique molecular identifier and a template-switch universal primer site. From the 5' RACE reads, TCRdb called clonotypes with MiXCR, one entry per CDR3 protein. Altogether some 760,000 distinct CDR3 sequences are present, over 15% being singletons, with the ten largest covering less than 15%. The CDR3 is made up of 14 amino acids. V shed 5 bases and J shed 7 bases, with 15 bases lying between them. CDR1 is MNHEY, CDR2 SVGEGT, per germline. As concerns this clonotype: The antigen is undetermined.

A further study also used this sample, focusing on T cells expressing NK-cell markers. That study adds: The study sequenced eight donors, seven HCMV-seropositive and one seronegative. In about 6 donors, dominant CD3+CD56+NKG2C+ clones formed about 1.0-7.5% of CD8+ cells.

The J gene is TRBJ1-5, the V gene TRBV6-2 or TRBV6-3; D may be TRBD1 (6 bases). This clonotype was sampled from a woman aged 18-29 years in good health. The source material was PBMCs. The DNA of the CDR3 is TGTGCCAGCAGTCACCGTGGGGGCAGCCAGCCCCAGCATTTT. It specifies CASSHRGGSQPQHF.